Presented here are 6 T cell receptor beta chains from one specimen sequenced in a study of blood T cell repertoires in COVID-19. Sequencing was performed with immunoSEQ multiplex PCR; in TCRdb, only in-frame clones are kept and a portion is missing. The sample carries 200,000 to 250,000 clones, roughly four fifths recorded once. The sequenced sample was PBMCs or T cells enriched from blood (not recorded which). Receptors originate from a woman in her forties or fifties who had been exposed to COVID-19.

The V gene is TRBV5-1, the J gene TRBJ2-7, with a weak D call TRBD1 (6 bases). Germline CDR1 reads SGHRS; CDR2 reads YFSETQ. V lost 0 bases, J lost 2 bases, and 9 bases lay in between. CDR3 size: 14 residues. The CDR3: CASSLDGQTYEQYF. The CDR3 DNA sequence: TGCGCCAGCAGCTTGGACGGACAGACCTACGAGCAGTACTTC.

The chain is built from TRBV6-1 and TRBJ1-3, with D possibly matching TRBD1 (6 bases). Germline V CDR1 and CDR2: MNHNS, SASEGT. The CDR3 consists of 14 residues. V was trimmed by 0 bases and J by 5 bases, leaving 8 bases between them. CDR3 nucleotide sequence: TGTGCCAGCAGTGAAGCAGGGGGAAGAAACACCATATATTTT. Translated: CASSEAGGRNTIYF.

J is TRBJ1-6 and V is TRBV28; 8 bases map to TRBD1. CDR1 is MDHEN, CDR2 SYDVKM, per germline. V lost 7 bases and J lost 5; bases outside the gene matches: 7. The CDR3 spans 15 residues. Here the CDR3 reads CASTPRQGNNSPLHF. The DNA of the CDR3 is TGTGCCAGCACCCCCAGACAGGGGAATAATTCACCCCTCCACTTT.

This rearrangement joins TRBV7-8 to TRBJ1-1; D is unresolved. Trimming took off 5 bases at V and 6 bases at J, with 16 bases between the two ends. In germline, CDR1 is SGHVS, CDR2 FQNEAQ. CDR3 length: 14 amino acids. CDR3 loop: CASSLLRGGAEAFF. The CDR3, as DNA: TGTGCCAGCAGCCTCTTGCGTGGCGGTGCTGAAGCTTTCTTT.

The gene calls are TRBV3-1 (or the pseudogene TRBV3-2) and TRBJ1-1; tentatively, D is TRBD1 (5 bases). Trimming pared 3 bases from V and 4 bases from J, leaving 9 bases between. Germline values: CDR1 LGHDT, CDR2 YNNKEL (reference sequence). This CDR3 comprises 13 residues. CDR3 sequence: CASSQGQGTEAFF. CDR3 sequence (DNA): TGTGCCAGCAGCCAGGGGCAGGGCACTGAAGCTTTCTTT.

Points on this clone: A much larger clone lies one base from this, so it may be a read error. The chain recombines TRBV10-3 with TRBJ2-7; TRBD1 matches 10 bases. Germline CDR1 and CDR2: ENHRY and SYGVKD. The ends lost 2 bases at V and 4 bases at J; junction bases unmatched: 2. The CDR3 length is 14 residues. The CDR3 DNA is TGTGCCATCAGTGAGCCGGGACAGGGGTACGAGCAGTACTTC. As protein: CAISEPGQGYEQYF.